Shown below are 2 T cell receptor beta chains from a single sample sequenced in a study of early T cells in non-severe SARS-CoV-2 infection. Each CDR3 protein is one row after TCRdb ran MiXCR on the 5' RACE reads. The top ten hold around 6% of the sample, which has under 50,000 distinct CDR3 sequences, about 4.2% seen once. The sequenced material came from whole blood. The origin of the receptors is an adult who was a healthcare worker with PCR-confirmed SARS-CoV-2 infection or an uninfected control (not recorded which).

This clonotype was counted many times. The rearrangement joins TRBV20-1 to TRBJ1-2; D is uncertain. This CDR3 comprises 11 residues. Germline CDR1 reads DFQATT; CDR2 reads SNEGSKA (reference sequence). The V gene lost 8 bases and the J gene lost 5 bases, with 12 bases spanning the gap. CDR3 sequence (DNA): TGCAGTTCAAATTACTTATATGGCTACACCTTC. Translating gives CSSNYLYGYTF.

This clonotype was seen many times. The V gene is TRBV6-2 or TRBV6-3, the J gene TRBJ2-4, with D tentatively TRBD1 (5 bases). V gave up 5 bases and J gave up 7 bases, with 15 bases separating them. Germline V gene data show CDR1 as MNHEY and CDR2 as SVGEGT. The CDR3 runs to 14 residues. CDR3 residues: CASSISGSGNIQYF. CDR3 DNA sequence: TGTGCCAGCAGTATCTCCGGGTCAGGGAACATTCAGTACTTC.